Below, 11 T cell receptor beta chains from the same sample are listed, as sequenced in a study of T cells in Graves' hyperthyroidism and ophthalmopathy. Authors of the study amplified TCR beta CDR3 regions from RNA transcripts. HTBI primers were the set used in a first-round RT-PCR of the TCR CDR3. From the multiplex PCR reads, TCRdb called clonotypes with MiXCR, one entry per CDR3 protein. The sample has under 450,000 distinct CDR3 sequences, roughly 15% seen once. The sample was blood. The receptors originated from a woman aged 30 to 39 with Graves' hyperthyroidism that later progressed to Graves' ophthalmopathy.

The rearrangement links TRBV28 to TRBJ2-7; D not resolved. This CDR3 spans 13 amino acids. V shed 4 bases and J shed 2 bases, with 9 bases lying between them. The germline CDR1 and CDR2 sequences are MDHEN and SYDVKM. The CDR3 bases are TGTGCCAGCAGTTGGGTGGGTCCCTACGAGCAGTACTTC. It specifies CASSWVGPYEQYF.

Many counts were recorded for this clonotype. The chain links TRBV12-3 or TRBV12-4 to TRBJ2-5; D not resolved. This CDR3 has 14 residues. Trimming shortened V by 3 bases and J by 3 bases, and 11 bases separated the two germline ends. The CDR3: CASSFQIGEETQYF. CDR3 coding DNA: TGTGCCAGCAGTTTTCAGATAGGCGAAGAGACCCAGTACTTC.

This clonotype was detected a few times. V is TRBV6-2 or TRBV6-3 and J is TRBJ1-5; D perhaps matches TRBD1 (6 bases). Per the germline V gene, CDR1 is MNHEY and CDR2 is SVGEGT. Trimming took off 7 bases at V and 6 bases at J, with 19 bases between the two ends. The CDR3 runs 15 residues. In DNA form, the CDR3 reads TGTGCCAGCACCTTAACAGGGCTTAGAGGTCAGCCCCAGCATTTT. Translating it yields CASTLTGLRGQPQHF.

The chain recombines TRBV15 with TRBJ1-5; a possible D gene is TRBD1 (5 bases). Trimming cost V 5 bases and J 0 bases, with 26 bases left between them. Germline assignment: CDR1 LNHNV and CDR2 YYDKDF (reference sequence). The CDR3 covers 20 residues. CDR3 residues: CATSHDRASGPIYSNQPQHF. For the CDR3, the DNA is TGTGCCACCAGCCACGACAGAGCCTCAGGGCCCATCTATAGCAATCAGCCCCAGCATTTT. The full variable domain, completed using reference TRBV15 and TRBJ1-5, is DAMVIQNPRYQVTQFGKPVTLSCSQTLNHNVMYWYQQKSSQAPKLLFHYYDKDFNNEADTPDNFQSRRPNTSFCFLDIRSPGLGDTAMYLCATSHDRASGPIYSNQPQHFGDGTRLSIL.

This clonotype was picked up many times. The chain uses TRBV28 and TRBJ2-3; 8 positions match TRBD2. The germline CDR1 and CDR2 sequences are MDHEN and SYDVKM. The CDR3 contains 15 residues. Unmatched junction bases numbered 5, after V lost 5 bases and J lost 1 base. CDR3 sequence: CASSPLADRTDTQYF. In DNA form, the CDR3 reads TGTGCCAGCAGTCCACTAGCGGACCGCACAGATACGCAGTATTTT. Full variable domain (rest looked up from reference TRBV28 and TRBJ2-3): DVKVTQSSRYLVKRTGEKVFLECVQDMDHENMFWYRQDPGLGLRLIYFSYDVKMKEKGDIPEGYSVSREKKERFSLILESASTNQTSMYLCASSPLADRTDTQYFGPGTRLTVL.

This clonotype showed up many times. This rearrangement joins TRBV24-1 to TRBJ2-5; D possibly matches TRBD1 or TRBD2 (5 bases each). CDR1 is KGHDR, CDR2 SFDVKD, per germline. This CDR3 contains 15 residues. Trimming left V 4 bases short and J 2 bases short, with 13 bases between. CDR3 nucleotide sequence: TGTGCCACCAGTGACGAGGGGACCTTACAAGAGACCCAGTACTTC. It encodes CATSDEGTLQETQYF.

This clonotype was detected only a few times. CDR3 sequence (DNA): TGTGCCAGCAGCCAAGGGTACCGACTAGCGGGAGATCAGAGTACGCAGTATTTT. Translation gives CASSQGYRLAGDQSTQYF. V and J are TRBV3-1 and TRBJ2-3; TRBD2 agrees at 12 bases. Germline lookup yields CDR1 LGHDT and CDR2 YNNKEL (reference sequence). CDR3 length: 18 residues. The V gene end was trimmed by 1 base and the J gene end by 8 bases; junction bases not matched to a gene: 13.

V gene TRBV2 combines with J gene TRBJ2-4; possibly TRBD1 or TRBD2 for D (5 bases each). The CDR3 has 17 amino acids. The germline V and J ends were trimmed by 6 bases and 8 bases, with 26 bases remaining between them. Germline V gene lookup returns CDR1 SNHLY and CDR2 FYNNEI. CDR3 sequence: CASSGAIRATRKYIQYF. The CDR3 nucleotides are TGTGCCAGCAGCGGGGCCATTCGGGCCACGAGGAAGTACATTCAGTACTTC.

The sample holds many counts of this clonotype. This chain connects TRBV12-3 or TRBV12-4 to TRBJ2-7; D remains unclear. V gave up 2 bases and J gave up 10 bases, with 12 bases separating them. The CDR3 runs to 12 residues. CDR3 loop: CASSLMGSFQYF. CDR3 nucleotides: TGTGCCAGCAGTTTAATGGGCAGTTTTCAGTACTTC.

This clonotype occurred a few times. This chain joins TRBV4-1 and TRBJ1-3; 8 bases match TRBD1. The ends lost 1 base at V and 4 bases at J; junction bases unmatched: 12. Germline V gives CDR1 MGHRA, CDR2 YSYEKL. The CDR3 has 18 residues. The CDR3 loop reads CASSQGQGPTKRGNTIYF. The CDR3 bases are TGCGCCAGCAGCCAAGGACAGGGGCCAACCAAGCGAGGAAACACCATATATTTT.

This clonotype was counted many times. The chain has TRBV11-2 and TRBJ2-1, with 10 bases that match TRBD2. The germline CDR1 and CDR2 sequences are SGHAT and FQNNGV. V shed 0 bases and J 3 bases; nucleotides not matched to a gene: 8. This CDR3 comprises 18 residues. The chain's CDR3 is CASSLDSVAGGLYNEQFF. Here the CDR3 DNA reads TGTGCCAGCAGCTTAGATAGTGTAGCGGGAGGCCTCTACAATGAGCAGTTCTTC.